These 8 T cell receptor beta chains were sequenced from one sample in a study of blood T cell repertoires in COVID-19. Repertoires were generated with immunoSEQ multiplex PCR, while TCRdb's copy carries only in-frame clones and drops some. The sample holds over 250,000 clones, 70% to 90% seen once. Sequences were obtained from peripheral blood. The receptors here all came from a woman aged 60-75 years with acute or convalescent COVID-19.

The J gene is TRBJ2-1, the V gene TRBV27; a weak D match, TRBD2 (5 bases). V was pared by 5 bases and J by 1 base, with 18 bases between. This CDR3 region has 17 residues. Germline CDR1 reads MNHEY; CDR2 reads SMNVEV (reference sequence). The CDR3 loop is CASSLGNTGISYNEQFF. Here the CDR3 DNA reads TGTGCCAGCAGTCTGGGTAACACGGGAATTTCCTACAATGAGCAGTTCTTC.

CDR3 amino acids: CASTLGGNTEAFF. For the CDR3, the DNA is TGTGCCAGCACCCTGGGGGGGAACACTGAAGCTTTCTTT. The chain recombines TRBV7-9 with TRBJ1-1; perhaps TRBD1 as D (5 bases). The V and J ends lost 7 bases and 1 base respectively, with 10 bases between them. The length of the CDR3 is 13 residues. Germline V lookup: CDR1 SEHNR, CDR2 FQNEAQ (reference sequence).

Note on this clone: Other nucleotide sequences in the sample specify the same CDR3. V gene TRBV12-3 or TRBV12-4 combines with J gene TRBJ1-1; D call uncertain. This CDR3 is built from 13 residues. Trimming took 0 bases from V and 1 from J, leaving 3 bases between them. CDR3 loop: CASSLAGNTEAFF. The CDR3 region has the DNA TGTGCCAGCAGTTTAGCCGGGAACACTGAAGCTTTCTTT.

V and J are TRBV7-9 and TRBJ2-7; no reliable D call. From germline, CDR1 is SEHNR and CDR2 FQNEAQ (reference sequence). Trimming removed 5 bases from V and 3 bases from J, with 8 bases in between. There are 12 residues in the CDR3. This CDR3 is CASSPLSYEQYF. DNA for the CDR3: TGTGCCAGCAGCCCGCTAAGCTACGAGCAGTACTTC. The full variable domain, its missing parts supplied by reference TRBV7-9 and TRBJ2-7, is DTGVSQNPRHKITKRGQNVTFRCDPISEHNRLYWYRQTLGQGPEFLTYFQNEAQLEKSRLLSDRFSAERPKGSFSTLEIQRTEQGDSAMYLCASSPLSYEQYFGPGTRLTVT.

This chain connects TRBV6-2 or TRBV6-3 to TRBJ1-3; the match to TRBD1 covers 8 bases. In germline, CDR1 is MNHEY, CDR2 SVGEGT. V gave up 6 bases and J gave up 7 bases; unmatched junction bases: 11. The CDR3 is 15 amino acids. The CDR3 sequence: CASSRTGNSANTIYF. As DNA, the CDR3 is TGTGCCAGCAGCAGGACAGGGAATTCGGCGAACACCATATATTTT.

The chain recombines TRBV5-1 with TRBJ1-2; the match to TRBD1 covers 7 bases. The germline CDR1 and CDR2 sequences are SGHRS and YFSETQ. Germline trimming cut 4 bases from V and 8 bases from J; bases unmatched to any gene: 11. This CDR3 contains 14 residues. The CDR3 loop is CASSGGTELSGYTF. The CDR3 nucleotides are TGCGCCAGCAGCGGGGGGACAGAGCTCTCGGGCTACACCTTC.

This rearrangement joins TRBV10-3 to TRBJ1-5, with 8 bases identical to TRBD1. The germline CDR1 and CDR2 sequences are ENHRY and SYGVKD. Trimming removed 6 bases from V and 5 bases from J; junction bases left unmatched: 3. This CDR3 spans 13 amino acids. The CDR3 bases are TGTGCCATCAGGGACAGGGATGATCAGCCCCAGCATTTT. Amino acids: CAIRDRDDQPQHF.

This rearrangement joins TRBV4-2 to TRBJ1-1; unclear D gene. Looked up from germline, CDR1 is LGHNA and CDR2 is YNFKEQ. The V end was cut by 1 base, the J end by 4 bases, with 10 bases between. CDR3 length: 14 residues. In DNA, the CDR3 is TGTGCCAGCAGCCAAGGACGGGAGAGCACTGAAGCTTTCTTT. As protein: CASSQGRESTEAFF.